The 32 T cell receptor beta chains in this list originate from one sample, sequenced in a study of blood T cell repertoires in COVID-19. The data were produced by immunoSEQ multiplex PCR, yet TCRdb's version contains in-frame clones alone and is incomplete. The data show about 100,000 clones, approximately 89% seen once. The specimen sequenced was peripheral blood. The receptors here all came from a man between 60 and 70 years old with acute or convalescent COVID-19.

The chain joins TRBV7-8 to TRBJ1-4; the D is unclear. The germline CDR1 and CDR2 sequences are SGHVS and FQNEAQ. This CDR3 has 17 residues. The V end lost 0 bases, the J end lost 2 bases, and 13 bases lay between the germline ends. The CDR3 protein is CASSLARAGGTNEKLFF. DNA of the CDR3: TGTGCCAGCAGCTTAGCGAGGGCAGGTGGCACTAATGAAAAACTGTTTTTT.

The chain carries TRBV13 and TRBJ2-2; 8 nucleotides match TRBD2. This CDR3 is built from 18 residues. The junction had 18 bases not matched to a gene; V was cut back by 6 bases and J by 6 bases. Germline lookup yields CDR1 PRHDT and CDR2 FYEKMQ (reference sequence). The CDR3 DNA is TGTGCCAGCAGACATTCATTTCCTTTAGCGGGATCCGCCGGGGAGCTGTTTTTT. It is translated as CASRHSFPLAGSAGELFF.

This clone occurred once. The gene calls are TRBV5-8 and TRBJ2-7, with D tentatively TRBD1 (5 bases). Germline V gives CDR1 SGHTS, CDR2 YDEGEE. The ends were cut back, 2 bases at V and 1 base at J, with 22 bases in the middle. This CDR3 spans 18 amino acids. The CDR3 here is CASSFIGLGEAGSYEQYV. Here the CDR3 DNA reads TGTGCCAGCAGCTTTATCGGTCTGGGTGAGGCAGGGTCCTACGAGCAGTACGTC.

This clone was detected a few times. The V and J genes are TRBV28 and TRBJ1-2, with D unresolved. Germline V lookup: CDR1 MDHEN, CDR2 SYDVKM. The CDR3 runs to 13 residues. Trimming pared 3 bases from V and 3 bases from J, leaving 8 bases between. The CDR3 here is CASSFWPHYGYTF. As DNA, the CDR3 is TGTGCCAGCAGTTTCTGGCCCCACTATGGCTACACCTTC.

This clone was picked up a small number of times. The chain is built from TRBV7-9 and TRBJ1-3; weak D call: TRBD1 (5 bases). V shed 4 bases and J shed 0 bases, with 13 bases lying between them. This CDR3 has 16 amino acids. From germline, CDR1 is SEHNR and CDR2 FQNEAQ (reference sequence). CDR3 sequence: CASSWGLPSSGNTIYF. The DNA of the CDR3 is TGTGCCAGCAGCTGGGGACTTCCCAGCTCTGGAAACACCATATATTTT. The complete variable domain, with remaining parts taken from reference TRBV7-9 and TRBJ1-3, reads DTGVSQNPRHKITKRGQNVTFRCDPISEHNRLYWYRQTLGQGPEFLTYFQNEAQLEKSRLLSDRFSAERPKGSFSTLEIQRTEQGDSAMYLCASSWGLPSSGNTIYFGEGSWLTVV.

The chain's CDR3 is CASSLTSDPGNTIYF. As DNA, the CDR3 is TGCGCCAGCAGCTTAACAAGCGACCCTGGAAACACCATATATTTT. This chain connects TRBV5-1 to TRBJ1-3; D remains unclear. CDR3 length equals 15 residues. Per germline, CDR1 SGHRS and CDR2 YFSETQ. Trimming cost V 2 bases and J 2 bases, with 11 bases left between them.

This chain connects TRBV30 to TRBJ1-2; 10 nucleotides line up with TRBD1. With 3 bases clipped from V and 12 bases from J, the junction kept 10 bases outside the gene matches. The CDR3 runs to 13 residues. The germline CDR1 and CDR2 sequences are GTSNPN and SVGIG (reference sequence). CDR3 protein: CAWSVLTGGENTF. The CDR3 DNA reads as TGTGCCTGGAGCGTGTTGACAGGGGGCGAAAACACCTTC.

The V call is TRBV2, the J call TRBJ1-5, with 8 bases identical to TRBD1. V lost 6 bases to trimming and J lost 6 bases; unmatched junction nucleotides: 10. The CDR3 runs 15 residues. Per germline, CDR1 SNHLY and CDR2 FYNNEI. This CDR3 is CASSREGTGGQPQHF. CDR3 nucleotides: TGTGCCAGCAGCCGAGAGGGGACAGGTGGTCAGCCCCAGCATTTT.

This chain uses TRBV18 with TRBJ1-2, with a tentative D call TRBD1 (6 bases). The CDR3 loop spans 19 amino acids. Germline V gene sequence: CDR1 KGHSH, CDR2 LQKENI. V gave up 3 bases and J gave up 2 bases, with 25 bases separating them. CDR3 residues: CASSPLTGPTGESNYGYTF. Written as DNA, the CDR3 is TGTGCCAGCTCACCCCTGACAGGACCAACCGGCGAATCGAACTATGGCTACACCTTC. The entire variable domain, with the rest obtained from reference TRBV18 and TRBJ1-2, is as follows: NAGVMQNPRHLVRRRGQEARLRCSPMKGHSHVYWYRQLPEEGLKFMVYLQKENIIDESGMPKERFSAEFPKEGPSILRIQQVVRGDSAAYFCASSPLTGPTGESNYGYTFGSGTRLTVV.

The chain combines TRBV2 with TRBJ2-7; TRBD1 agrees at 7 bases. This CDR3 has 12 amino acids. Germline trimming cut 8 bases from V and 13 bases from J; bases unmatched to any gene: 14. Looked up from germline, CDR1 is SNHLY and CDR2 is FYNNEI. CDR3 nucleotides: TGTGCCAGCGAACCCGGAAACCACAGGGGCTACGTC. Translating gives CASEPGNHRGYV.

J is TRBJ2-7 and V is TRBV15; TRBD2 matches at 16 bases. V was pared by 0 bases and J by 4 bases, with 6 bases of the junction left unmatched. The CDR3 has 18 amino acids. CDR1 is LNHNV, CDR2 YYDKDF, per germline (reference sequence). CDR3 sequence: CATSREGLAGGRKYEQYF. In nucleotides, the CDR3 is TGTGCCACCAGCAGAGAGGGACTAGCGGGAGGGCGGAAGTACGAGCAGTACTTC.

The chain links TRBV5-1 to TRBJ2-1; TRBD2 aligns across 7 bases. From germline, CDR1 is SGHRS and CDR2 YFSETQ. The CDR3 extends over 14 amino acids. V was clipped by 2 bases and J by 7 bases; unmatched bases: 6. Here the CDR3 DNA reads TGCGCCAGCAGCTTTGGGGGAGGGGTGAATGAGCAGTTCTTC. Translating it yields CASSFGGGVNEQFF.

A single count supports this clone. This chain connects TRBV19 to TRBJ1-3; possible D gene TRBD1, 5 bases. Looked up from germline, CDR1 is LNHDA and CDR2 is SQIVND (reference sequence). The CDR3 is 14 residues long. Trimming left V 5 bases short and J 3 bases short, with 11 bases between. The CDR3 DNA reads TGTGCCAGTAGTGTCGGGGGAGGTGGAAACACCATATATTTT. It yields the protein CASSVGGGGNTIYF.

The chain recombines TRBV23-1 with TRBJ2-7; D is possibly TRBD2 (6 bases). TRBV23-1 is marked as an open reading frame, function uncertain. Trimming removed 8 bases from V and 1 base from J, with 15 bases in between. This CDR3 has 14 residues. CDR3 DNA sequence: TGCGCCAGCCTCTGCGGGACCTCTTCCTACGAGCAGTACGTC. It codes for CASLCGTSSYEQYV.

The V gene is TRBV15, the J gene TRBJ1-2, with TRBD1 identical over 8 bases. CDR1 LNHNV and CDR2 YYDKDF come from the germline V gene (reference sequence). The CDR3 covers 15 residues. V was clipped by 3 bases and J by 3 bases; unmatched bases: 6. The CDR3 DNA reads as TGTGCCACCAGCAGTTCCGGGACAGGAGACTATGGCTACACCTTC. It encodes CATSSSGTGDYGYTF.

The V and J genes are TRBV19 and TRBJ1-5, with 12 bases aligning to TRBD1. With 7 bases clipped from V and 5 bases from J, the junction kept 3 bases outside the gene matches. The CDR3 runs 14 residues. Germline CDR1 is LNHDA and CDR2 is SQIVND (reference sequence). The chain's CDR3 is CASTRDRGHQPQHF. Here the CDR3 DNA reads TGTGCCAGTACCCGGGACAGGGGGCATCAGCCCCAGCATTTT.

This sequence joins TRBV30 and TRBJ1-4; 7 bases fit TRBD1. After removal of 3 bases from V and 0 bases from J, the junction contained 7 bases not matched to a gene. Germline CDR1 is GTSNPN and CDR2 is SVGIG (reference sequence). The CDR3 contains 16 residues. CDR3 bases: TGTGCCTGGAGCGACAGGGCCGGACCAACTAATGAAAAACTGTTTTTT. Encoded protein: CAWSDRAGPTNEKLFF.

The V and J genes are TRBV7-3 and TRBJ2-2; no firm D call. V was shortened by 5 bases and J by 1 base, with 8 bases between the two germline ends. CDR1 and CDR2 from the germline V gene are SGHTA and FQGTGA. This CDR3 comprises 14 residues. Here the CDR3 reads CASSPSGNTGELFF. The CDR3 coding sequence is TGTGCCAGCAGCCCATCAGGGAACACCGGGGAGCTGTTTTTT.

This clone was observed once. This sequence joins TRBV5-4 and TRBJ1-2; 7 bases match TRBD1. V dropped 2 bases and J dropped 9; count of bases not matched to a gene: 16. Germline assignment: CDR1 SGHNT and CDR2 YYREEE (reference sequence). CDR3 length: 16 residues. CDR3 nucleotides: TGTGCCAGCAGCTTTTCCCGGGACAGACCTATCGGGAGCTACACCTTC. Protein product: CASSFSRDRPIGSYTF.

The chain combines TRBV5-5 with TRBJ1-2, with D hard to call. V was pared by 0 bases and J by 1 base, with 10 bases between. This CDR3 region has 15 residues. Germline CDR1 SGHKS, CDR2 YYEKEE (reference sequence). CDR3 coding DNA: TGTGCCAGCAGCTTGGCCGTTAGTGTTAACTATGGCTACACCTTC. Translation gives CASSLAVSVNYGYTF.

This clone has just a few counts. The CDR3 loop is CASRVGRGDEKLFF. CDR3 sequence (DNA): TGTGCCAGTAGGGTCGGCAGGGGAGACGAAAAACTGTTTTTT. The chain links TRBV19 to TRBJ1-4; TRBD1 might be the D (6 bases). Germline CDR1 is LNHDA and CDR2 is SQIVND (reference sequence). V shed 6 bases and J shed 8 bases, with 16 bases lying between them. The CDR3 has 14 amino acids.

V is TRBV6-5 and J is TRBJ1-4, with D uncertain. Germline V gene data show CDR1 as MNHEY and CDR2 as SVGAGI. V gave up 5 bases and J gave up 2 bases, with 12 bases separating them. The CDR3 covers 15 residues. CDR3 amino acids: CASSRRRNTNEKLFF. CDR3 DNA sequence: TGTGCCAGCAGTAGACGGAGGAATACTAATGAAAAACTGTTTTTT.

This chain connects TRBV4-2 to TRBJ1-6, with TRBD1 as a possible D gene (6 bases). Germline values: CDR1 LGHNA, CDR2 YNFKEQ. V lost 5 bases to trimming and J lost 4 bases, with 15 bases between them. CDR3 length equals 16 residues. The CDR3 DNA is TGTGCCAGCAGCTATTACCGGGACACTTATAATTCACCCCTCCACTTT. Translating it yields CASSYYRDTYNSPLHF.

This clone was detected only once. The chain couples TRBV14 to TRBJ1-2; 11 positions match TRBD1. V lost 4 bases, J lost 2 bases, and 3 bases stayed unmatched. CDR3 length equals 15 residues. Germline CDR1 SGHDN, CDR2 FVKESK. The CDR3 region is CASSPGQGVNYGYTF. CDR3 in DNA: TGTGCCAGCAGCCCGGGACAGGGGGTGAACTATGGCTACACCTTC.

This sequence joins TRBV10-3 and TRBJ2-1; D remains ambiguous. Trimming left V 1 base short and J 3 bases short, with 4 bases between. The CDR3 consists of 13 residues. Per germline, CDR1 ENHRY and CDR2 SYGVKD. CDR3 in amino acids: CAISEFSYNEQFF. In DNA form, the CDR3 reads TGTGCCATCAGTGAGTTCAGCTACAATGAGCAGTTCTTC.

V gene TRBV28 combines with J gene TRBJ2-7, with a possible D match to TRBD2 (6 bases). Germline V gene sequence: CDR1 MDHEN, CDR2 SYDVKM. V lost 4 bases and J lost 4, with 17 bases in between. CDR3 size: 15 residues. The CDR3 bases are TGTGCCAGCAGTTCTCCCCCGGGACTCTTATACGAGCAGTACTTC. Translated: CASSSPPGLLYEQYF.

This rearrangement joins TRBV7-6 to TRBJ2-2, with TRBD1 matching over 9 bases. The CDR3 contains 16 residues. Trimming removed 1 base from V and 0 bases from J; junction bases left unmatched: 0. Germline V CDR1 and CDR2: SGHVS, FNYEAQ. CDR3 in amino acids: CASSLGQGANTGELFF. CDR3 DNA sequence: TGTGCCAGCAGCTTAGGACAGGGGGCGAACACCGGGGAGCTGTTTTTT.

V gene TRBV24-1 combines with J gene TRBJ2-2; possibly TRBD1 for D (6 bases). This CDR3 is built from 14 residues. CDR1 and CDR2 (germline): KGHDR, SFDVKD. V lost 4 bases, J lost 3 bases, and 8 bases lay in between. CDR3 DNA sequence: TGTGCCACCAGTGACAGGGGATACACCGGGGAGCTGTTTTTT. It translates to CATSDRGYTGELFF.

This clone has just one count. The CDR3 bases are TGTGCCAGCAGTCGAGACAGGGGTGTAACTAATGAAAAACTGTTTTTT. This gives the protein CASSRDRGVTNEKLFF. The chain links TRBV2 to TRBJ1-4; the match to TRBD1 covers 8 bases. The germline CDR1 and CDR2 sequences are SNHLY and FYNNEI. The ends lost 5 bases at V and 1 base at J; junction bases unmatched: 6. There are 16 residues in the CDR3. Supplemented by reference TRBV2 and TRBJ1-4, the full variable domain reads EPEVTQTPSHQVTQMGQEVILRCVPISNHLYFYWYRQILGQKVEFLVSFYNNEISEKSEIFDDQFSVERPDGSNFTLKIRSTKLEDSAMYFCASSRDRGVTNEKLFFGSGTQLSVL.

The chain has TRBV29-1 and TRBJ2-7; TRBD2 agrees at 7 bases. CDR1 SQVTM and CDR2 ANQGSEA come from the germline V gene. The V gene end was trimmed by 3 bases and the J gene end by 0 bases; junction bases not matched to a gene: 8. The CDR3 sequence is 15 residues long. The CDR3 nucleotides are TGCAGCGTTGATCTGGGGGGAGGGAGCTCCTACGAGCAGTACTTC. Its protein is CSVDLGGGSSYEQYF.

This chain uses TRBV19 with TRBJ2-6, with 8 positions matching TRBD1. Germline V gives CDR1 LNHDA, CDR2 SQIVND (reference sequence). The CDR3 length is 20 residues. Trimming removed 4 bases from V and 0 bases from J; junction bases left unmatched: 14. The CDR3 spells CASSSWAGGFLSSGANVLTF. The CDR3 DNA reads TGTGCCAGTAGTAGTTGGGCAGGGGGCTTTCTAAGCTCTGGGGCCAACGTCCTGACTTTC.

This chain connects TRBV5-4 to TRBJ1-6, with 7 nucleotides matching TRBD1. Germline lookup yields CDR1 SGHNT and CDR2 YYREEE (reference sequence). The junction had 5 bases not matched to a gene; V was cut back by 0 bases and J by 8 bases. The CDR3 covers 15 residues. CDR3 DNA sequence: TGTGCCAGCAGCTTGGTAGCCCAGGGGGATTCACCCCTCCACTTT. Translating gives CASSLVAQGDSPLHF. Drawing the rest from reference TRBV5-4 and TRBJ1-6, the complete variable domain is ETGVTQSPTHLIKTRGQQVTLRCSSQSGHNTVSWYQQALGQGPQFIFQYYREEENGRGNFPPRFSGLQFPNYSSELNVNALELDDSALYLCASSLVAQGDSPLHFGNGTRLTVT.